One and the same sample provided the 5 T cell receptor beta chains below, sequenced in a study of CD8+ T cells in alopecia areata (dated by TCRdb to 2017 to 2018). The method was the immunoSEQ multiplex PCR assay. For TCR sequencing, RNA was extracted from every sample and reverse transcribed into cDNA to serve as template. The table was pulled from immuneACCESS by TCRdb, which kept in-frame rearrangements only. Such tables lose some clones; where checked, under half of the loss comes from unresolved V genes, and the rest has no known cause. Counted in this sample were about 120,000 clones; 35% to 40% of them appeared once. The top ten constitute roughly 3.2% of the sample. Sequencing was done on a sample of CD4+ T cells sorted from blood. These receptors all stem from a human donor with alopecia areata.

The chain employs TRBV5-1 and TRBJ2-5, with D perhaps matching TRBD1 (6 bases). The CDR3 is made up of 14 amino acids. V was pared by 2 bases and J by 1 base, with 9 bases between. Germline CDR1 SGHRS, CDR2 YFSETQ. The DNA of the CDR3 is TGCGCCAGCAGCTTTTGGGGGCCCCAAGAGACCCAGTACTTC. Amino acid sequence: CASSFWGPQETQYF.

This chain uses TRBV5-1 with TRBJ2-3; 8 positions match TRBD2. Germline V gene lookup returns CDR1 SGHRS and CDR2 YFSETQ. CDR3 length: 15 amino acids. V gave up 0 bases and J gave up 4 bases; unmatched junction bases: 4. CDR3 DNA sequence: TGCGCCAGCAGCTTGGCCACGGGAGGGTCAGATACGCAGTATTTT. Translated, it gives CASSLATGGSDTQYF.

There are a few counts of this clone. The J gene is TRBJ2-1, the V gene TRBV29-1, with TRBD1 matching 9 bases. From germline, CDR1 is SQVTM and CDR2 ANQGSEA. V dropped 6 bases and J dropped 12; count of bases not matched to a gene: 9. The CDR3 spans 12 residues. CDR3 amino acids: CSVWTGDLGQFF. DNA of the CDR3: TGCAGCGTATGGACAGGGGACCTAGGGCAGTTCTTC.

This clone showed up just a few times. The V and J genes are TRBV10-3 and TRBJ2-2; unclear D gene. The CDR3 totals 13 residues. With 7 bases removed from V and 2 bases from J, the gap between germline ends came to 8 bases. From germline, CDR1 is ENHRY and CDR2 SYGVKD. CDR3 in DNA: TGTGCCATCACCCGCGAAAACACCGGGGAGCTGTTTTTT. Its protein is CAITRENTGELFF.

The chain couples TRBV29-1 to TRBJ2-1, with 12 nucleotides matching TRBD1. The CDR3 contains 15 residues. Per the germline V gene, CDR1 is SQVTM and CDR2 is ANQGSEA. The J segment lost 2 bases and the V segment lost 6 bases, leaving 5 bases of the junction unmatched. CDR3 nucleotide sequence: TGCAGCGTCGGGACAGGGGGCGACCCCTACAATGAGCAGTTCTTC. Residues: CSVGTGGDPYNEQFF.